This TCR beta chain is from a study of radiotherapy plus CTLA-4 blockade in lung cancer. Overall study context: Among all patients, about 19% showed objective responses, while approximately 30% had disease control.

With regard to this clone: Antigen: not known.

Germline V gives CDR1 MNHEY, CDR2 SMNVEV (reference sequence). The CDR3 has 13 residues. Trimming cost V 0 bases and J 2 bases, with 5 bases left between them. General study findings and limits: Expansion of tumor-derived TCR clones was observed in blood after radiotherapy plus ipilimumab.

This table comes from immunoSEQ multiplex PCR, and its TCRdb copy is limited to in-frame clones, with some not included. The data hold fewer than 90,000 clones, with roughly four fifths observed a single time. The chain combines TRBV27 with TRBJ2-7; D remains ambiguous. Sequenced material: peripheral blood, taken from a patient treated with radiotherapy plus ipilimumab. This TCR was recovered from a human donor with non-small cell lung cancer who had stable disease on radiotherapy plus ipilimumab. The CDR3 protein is CASSLSSAYEQYF. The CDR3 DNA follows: TGTGCCAGCAGTTTATCGTCCGCCTACGAGCAGTACTTC.